Listed below are T cell receptor beta chains from one sample, sequenced in a study of T-cell reconstitution after alpha-beta-depleted transplantation in children. TCRdb used MiXCR to reprocess the PCR reads, holding one entry per CDR3 protein. This table has a few hundred thousand distinct CDR3 sequences, 9.9% appearing once. The specimen comprised PBMCs from the stem cell graft donor, sampled from the stem cell graft. All receptors derive from a human donor who donated a stem cell graft to a child with SCID. Each CDR3 is given without its conserved first and last residue. Some rows have no size entry. The others give once, few or many, or a class for an expanded clone.

V gene	clone size	J gene	CDR3 protein
TRBV29-1	NA	TRBJ1-2	SVRGSYGYT
TRBV10-2	few	TRBJ2-3	ASSELQHSTDTQY
TRBV5-1	few	TRBJ2-2	ASSLDGSGPTGELF
TRBV29-1	NA	TRBJ2-1	SVGHNNEQF
TRBV12-3/TRBV12-4	NA	TRBJ2-3	ASSAGTAGQY
TRBV4-2	many	TRBJ2-7	ASSQEGRGLSYEQY
TRBV28	NA	TRBJ2-4	ASGTVAKNIQY
TRBV5-1	NA	TRBJ2-3	ASSAHLPGVPCTDTQY
TRBV10-3	many	TRBJ2-7	AIRRGQGLYEQY
TRBV29-1	NA	TRBJ2-7	SVEERQGYEQY
TRBV5-1	few	TRBJ1-2	ASSLEGGGYT
TRBV12-3/TRBV12-4	NA	TRBJ1-1	ASSLNGGGAF
TRBV9	many	TRBJ1-6	ASSVDFVNSPLH
TRBV19	few	TRBJ2-7	ASSGSRDPYEQY
TRBV9	many	TRBJ2-5	ASSVGPTGETQY
TRBV20-1	many	TRBJ2-7	SATSRISSFDEQY
TRBV20-1	NA	TRBJ1-2	SAQLAGQGMDGYT
TRBV12-3/TRBV12-4	few	TRBJ2-7	ASSGSLRGRDEQY
TRBV20-1	NA	TRBJ2-7	SARVAQEQY
TRBV20-1	few	TRBJ2-1	SAPHRDRAGDEQF
TRBV7-2	NA	TRBJ2-5	ASSYPLAGGLETQY
TRBV12-3/TRBV12-4	NA	TRBJ2-3	ATWSRRTDTQY
TRBV3-1	many	TRBJ2-7	ASSRRTGEYEQY
TRBV5-4	NA	TRBJ2-5	ASSSTGLADQETQY
TRBV10-1	many	TRBJ2-7	ASSESYEQY
TRBV7-9	NA	TRBJ2-1	ASSLKDRADEQF
TRBV29-1	few	TRBJ2-7	SVTLPATGVYEQY
TRBV7-6	many	TRBJ2-1	ASRPGTLNEQF
TRBV10-3	few	TRBJ2-5	AISELGVETQY
TRBV3-1	NA	TRBJ2-3	ASRGFGSGGRGGYTQY
TRBV6-5	many	TRBJ2-7	ASSSGVRHEQY
TRBV7-6	few	TRBJ1-1	ASRSTGGTEAF
TRBV7-7	NA	TRBJ2-5	ASSVRDGQETQY
TRBV7-9	few	TRBJ2-7	ASSPTSGQAYEQY
TRBV18	NA	TRBJ2-5	ASSPGGGLQETQY
TRBV9	NA	TRBJ1-1	ARRAPGQEAF
TRBV5-1	few	TRBJ2-7	ASSLVGGPLAYEQY
TRBV7-3	few	TRBJ2-2	ASSLMGLAGGLNTGELF
TRBV6-1	few	TRBJ2-2	ASSTSSGGVGFTGELF
TRBV10-3	few	TRBJ2-3	AISELGGADTQY
TRBV25-1	NA	TRBJ1-1	ASRRLGGNTEAF
TRBV20-1	NA	TRBJ2-7	SASRASASYEQY
TRBV27	NA	TRBJ1-5	ATVKQGVSNQPQH
TRBV12-5	NA	TRBJ2-7	ASGVGSYEQY
TRBV5-1	NA	TRBJ2-1	ASSLAWGASNEQF
TRBV25-1	NA	TRBJ1-4	ASSAYRDPGEKLF
TRBV20-1	NA	TRBJ2-7	SASSGGTYEQY
TRBV6-5	many	TRBJ2-1	ASSRGVGGEQF
TRBV7-9	NA	TRBJ2-5	ASSFQRGQGQETQY